This TCR beta chain appears in the sequencing data of a study of OX40 agonist ivuxolimab in advanced cancers. Points on this clone: Its antigen remains unidentified.

This CDR3 region has 15 residues. V dropped 6 bases and J dropped 6; count of bases not matched to a gene: 8. Germline V gene data show CDR1 as SGHAT and CDR2 as FQNNGV. Profiled with immunoSEQ multiplex PCR; TCRdb holds only in-frame clones, not every one. Of tens of thousands of clones listed, 85% are singletons. Notes on the study in general: Nonresponders included some who also had low normalized T-cell clonal expansion. There was clonal expansion of CD4+ and CD8+ blood T cells by week 6 at 0.1 to 3.0 mg/kg.

The chain carries TRBV11-2 and TRBJ2-2; TRBD1 matches at 9 bases. This sample comprised CD4+ or CD8+ T cells sorted from blood, obtained in a trial of the OX40 agonist ivuxolimab. The TCR sequence derives from an adult with an advanced solid tumor such as melanoma, head and neck, liver or kidney cancer. The CDR3 loop reads CASRSGTGTAGELFF. Written as DNA, the CDR3 is TGTGCCAGCAGGAGCGGGACAGGGACCGCCGGGGAGCTGTTTTTT.